Below, 16 T cell receptor beta chains from the same sample are listed, as sequenced in a study of T cell responses to AZD1222 COVID-19 vaccine (dated by TCRdb to about 2021). Libraries were built with the immunoSEQ multiplex PCR assay. TCRdb took over this immuneACCESS table, retaining in-frame rearrangements with V and J assigned. Such tables are incomplete; in checked studies, under half of the missing clones stem from an unresolved V gene, and the remainder is unexplained. This sample gives over 150,000 clones in total; around 94% of them show up just once. The ten largest clones represent roughly 1.7% of the sample. The time point label on this specimen signifies: about 28 days (+/-7) after the second vaccine dose. Sequenced material: peripheral blood, taken 28 days after the second AZD1222 dose. Receptors originate from an adult who received the AZD1222 COVID-19 vaccine.

The chain recombines TRBV28 with TRBJ1-4; D unresolved. Germline lookup yields CDR1 MDHEN and CDR2 SYDVKM. Trimming removed 4 bases at V and 8 bases at J, with 20 bases between. The CDR3 contains 16 residues. CDR3 DNA: TGTGCCAGCAGTTCCCCTTCCGGCGCCCTCACCGAAAAACTGTTTTTT. Amino acid sequence: CASSSPSGALTEKLFF.

The gene calls are TRBV27 and TRBJ2-3; D perhaps matches TRBD2 (7 bases). The CDR3 has 15 amino acids. Trimming removed 5 bases at V and 1 base at J, with 13 bases between. The germline gives CDR1 MNHEY, CDR2 SMNVEV (reference sequence). This CDR3 reads CASSPTGGRTDTQYF. DNA for the CDR3: TGTGCCAGCAGTCCCACGGGGGGCCGCACAGATACGCAGTATTTT.

The chain employs TRBV5-5 and TRBJ2-1, with 7 bases matching TRBD2. From germline, CDR1 is SGHKS and CDR2 YYEKEE (reference sequence). V trimming: 1 base; J trimming: 9 bases; junction bases outside the gene matches: 7. CDR3 size: 14 residues. CDR3 in amino acids: CASSLFGGTSEQFF. CDR3 in DNA: TGTGCCAGCAGCTTGTTCGGGGGGACTTCTGAGCAGTTCTTC.

As DNA, the CDR3 is TGTGCCAGCAGCTTAGATCTAGGTAGCGGGGGGCTGTACAATGAGCAGTTCTTC. It is translated as CASSLDLGSGGLYNEQFF. The gene calls are TRBV11-2 and TRBJ2-1; 10 positions agree with TRBD2. V lost 0 bases and J lost 4; bases outside the gene matches: 9. Looked up from germline, CDR1 is SGHAT and CDR2 is FQNNGV. There are 18 residues in the CDR3.

The V and J genes are TRBV3-1 (or the pseudogene TRBV3-2) and TRBJ1-2, with a tentative D call TRBD1 (5 bases). The ends were cut back, 0 bases at V and 6 bases at J, with 14 bases in the middle. The CDR3 is made up of 15 amino acids. Germline CDR1 is LGHDT and CDR2 is YNNKEL (reference sequence). CDR3 sequence (DNA): TGTGCCAGCAGCCAAGATGCAGTGGTGGGGCATGGCTACACCTTC. It codes for CASSQDAVVGHGYTF.

The rearrangement joins TRBV19 to TRBJ2-1; maybe TRBD2 (7 bases). Per the germline V gene, CDR1 is LNHDA and CDR2 is SQIVND (reference sequence). The CDR3 is 18 amino acids. V lost 2 bases, J lost 9 bases, and 26 bases lay in between. DNA for the CDR3: TGTGCCAGTAGTATATTGGCCCCAGGGGAGGGAGTAATGGGTGAGCAGTTCTTC. Translated, it gives CASSILAPGEGVMGEQFF.

The J gene is TRBJ1-2, the V gene TRBV19; 7 nucleotides line up with TRBD1. Losses at the gene ends were 7 bases for V and 7 bases for J; bases not matched to a gene: 3. The CDR3 runs 11 residues. Germline CDR1 is LNHDA and CDR2 is SQIVND (reference sequence). The CDR3 DNA reads as TGTGCCAGTAACAGGGGCTCTGGCTACACCTTC. This gives the protein CASNRGSGYTF.

The chain carries TRBV19 and TRBJ1-2, with D perhaps TRBD1 (6 bases). The CDR3 has 15 amino acids. In germline, CDR1 is LNHDA, CDR2 SQIVND (reference sequence). V lost 6 bases and J lost 1, with 15 bases in between. CDR3 nucleotides: TGTGCCAGTAGCGACTGGACAGCCTTTAACTATGGCTACACCTTC. Translated, it gives CASSDWTAFNYGYTF.

J is TRBJ2-2 and V is TRBV5-8, with D hard to call. CDR3 length: 16 residues. The V gene lost 4 bases and the J gene lost 0 bases, with 13 bases spanning the gap. Germline CDR1 and CDR2: SGHTS and YDEGEE. The CDR3 loop reads CASSPTHPTNTGELFF. The CDR3 DNA reads TGTGCCAGCAGCCCAACCCACCCCACGAACACCGGGGAGCTGTTTTTT.

This chain's CDR3 is CASSVGGQPSTDTQYF. CDR3 DNA: TGTGCCAGCAGCGTTGGAGGGCAGCCTAGCACAGATACGCAGTATTTT. The J gene is TRBJ2-3, the V gene TRBV9, with D possibly being TRBD2 (6 bases). Germline V gene sequence: CDR1 SGDLS, CDR2 YYNGEE. This CDR3 comprises 16 residues. Trimming left V 2 bases short and J 0 bases short, with 13 bases between.

V usage is TRBV5-6 and J usage is TRBJ1-3; no clear D. With 1 base removed from V and 3 bases from J, the gap between germline ends came to 11 bases. The germline gives CDR1 SGHDT, CDR2 YYEEEE. This CDR3 has 15 residues. The CDR3 sequence: CASSLMEWHGNTIYF. In nucleotides, the CDR3 is TGTGCCAGCAGCTTGATGGAGTGGCATGGAAACACCATATATTTT.

The rearrangement uses TRBV6-4 and TRBJ2-5, with 8 positions matching TRBD2. V lost 4 bases to trimming and J lost 1 base; unmatched junction nucleotides: 8. There are 16 residues in the CDR3. From germline, CDR1 is MRHNA and CDR2 SNTAGT. CDR3 in amino acids: CASSAPGGNLQETQYF. The CDR3 DNA sequence: TGTGCCAGCAGTGCCCCGGGGGGGAATCTCCAAGAGACCCAGTACTTC.

The chain uses TRBV7-9 and TRBJ1-2, with D possibly TRBD1 on 6 matching bases. This CDR3 is 15 amino acids long. Per germline, CDR1 SEHNR and CDR2 FQNEAQ (reference sequence). V lost 5 bases to trimming and J lost 3 bases, with 16 bases between them. The CDR3 loop is CASSRMGGAHYGYTF. The CDR3 coding sequence is TGTGCCAGCAGCAGGATGGGGGGCGCGCACTATGGCTACACCTTC.

The chain is built from TRBV30 and TRBJ2-5; D is uncertain. This CDR3 has 14 residues. V lost 8 bases and J lost 7, with 23 bases in between. Germline V CDR1 and CDR2: GTSNPN, SVGIG (reference sequence). The CDR3 nucleotides read TGTGCCCTAAACGTGGTCTCGGTGGACGGGACCCAGTACTTC. As protein: CALNVVSVDGTQYF.

A word on this clone: One end of the junction fails to match germline, which may point to a read error. This rearrangement joins TRBV12-5 to TRBJ1-1; TRBD1 aligns across 7 bases. There are 9 residues in the CDR3. The V gene's germline CDR1 is LGHNT and CDR2 FRNRAP. CDR3 amino acids: CASGPGGAF. The CDR3, as DNA: TGTGCTAGTGGACCAGGGGGGGCTTTT.

This chain connects TRBV14 to TRBJ1-2; no clear D gene. The CDR3 contains 15 residues. CDR1 and CDR2 from the germline V gene are SGHDN and FVKESK. Trimming left V 0 bases short and J 8 bases short, with 16 bases between. CDR3 bases: TGTGCCAGCAGCCAAGATCGACAAAGGGTCTTCGGCTACACCTTC. Amino acids: CASSQDRQRVFGYTF.